The present TCR beta chain was sequenced within a study of shared clonotypes between healthy human individuals. This clone was recorded a few times. Produced via immunoSEQ multiplex PCR; TCRdb's table is partial and in-frame only. The sample gives fewer than 850,000 clones, about two thirds of which show up once; less than 2% is in the top ten. The TCR originated in a woman aged 25 to 45 in good health. Sequenced material: memory CD4+ T cells sorted from blood. Subset of the sample: CD45RA-negative fraction.

Here the CDR3 DNA reads TGTGCCAGCAACAGCCCGCGGGGAAATCAGCCCCAGCATTTT. Its protein product is CASNSPRGNQPQHF. This chain links TRBV28 with TRBJ1-5; D remains ambiguous. The germline CDR1 and CDR2 sequences are MDHEN and SYDVKM. This CDR3 has 14 amino acids. V dropped 7 bases and J dropped 4 bases, with 14 bases sitting between them.